These 5 T cell receptor beta chains came from one sample sequenced in a study of cytomegalovirus exposure and HLA in healthy donors. Primers for the PCR totalled 60 Vbeta and 13 Jbeta. Some clones are missing from TCRdb's copy, which holds only in-frame ones; the method was immunoSEQ multiplex PCR. The table includes over 100,000 clones, over 60% detected once. Material: PBMCs. The receptors stem from a male donor in good health and CMV-seropositive.

The chain has TRBV27 and TRBJ2-7; 9 nucleotides match TRBD2. Germline trimming cut 1 base from V and 5 bases from J; bases unmatched to any gene: 6. In germline, CDR1 is MNHEY, CDR2 SMNVEV (reference sequence). CDR3 length: 15 residues. The CDR3 coding sequence is TGTGCCAGCAGTTTATATCCTAGCGGGAACGACGAGCAGTACTTC. The encoded protein is CASSLYPSGNDEQYF.

V usage is TRBV2 and J usage is TRBJ1-3; 8 bases are shared with TRBD1. Germline CDR1 is SNHLY and CDR2 is FYNNEI. The V segment lost 10 bases and the J segment 2 bases; nucleotides outside the gene matches: 7. There are 14 residues in the CDR3. CDR3 sequence: CATSRGPAGNTIYF. CDR3 DNA sequence: TGTGCCACGTCCAGGGGGCCGGCTGGAAACACCATATATTTT.

The chain uses TRBV9 and TRBJ2-7; 8 bases are a match to TRBD2. Germline V CDR1 and CDR2: SGDLS, YYNGEE. The CDR3 loop spans 15 amino acids. V shed 0 bases and J 3 bases; nucleotides not matched to a gene: 5. The CDR3 sequence: CASSVAREGDYEQYF. In nucleotides, the CDR3 is TGTGCCAGCAGCGTAGCTCGGGAGGGGGACTACGAGCAGTACTTC.

J is TRBJ2-1 and V is TRBV7-9; maybe TRBD1 (6 bases). Germline CDR1 is SEHNR and CDR2 is FQNEAQ (reference sequence). V dropped 6 bases and J dropped 5 bases, with 20 bases sitting between them. This CDR3 has 16 residues. CDR3 in amino acids: CASSSIATGTDNEQFF. Written as DNA, the CDR3 is TGTGCCAGCAGTTCAATTGCGACAGGCACGGACAATGAGCAGTTCTTC.

The chain links TRBV27 to TRBJ2-1, with 10 nucleotides matching TRBD2. The CDR3 loop spans 14 amino acids. J was trimmed by 9 bases and V by 6 bases; bases with no gene match: 8. Germline lookup yields CDR1 MNHEY and CDR2 SMNVEV (reference sequence). The CDR3 loop is CASRAVLAGVEQFF. The CDR3 region has the DNA TGTGCCAGCAGGGCGGTGCTAGCGGGAGTTGAGCAGTTCTTC.